This T cell receptor beta chain is from a study of graft-versus-host responses after intestinal transplantation. Study findings and constraints: An association linked early post-transplant HvG declines with peak circulating GvH clone levels.

On this clone itself: Its antigen is still unknown.

The protocol was immunoSEQ multiplex PCR, while the TCRdb copy is restricted to in-frame clones and leaves out a portion. Here the sample spans about 50,000 clones, about nine tenths being singletons. V was pared by 5 bases and J by 0 bases, with 15 bases between. Per germline, CDR1 SGHAT and CDR2 FQNNGV. CDR3 size: 16 residues. The specimen comprised unstimulated CD4+ T cells sorted from spleen or lymph node cells, sampled before transplant. This chain joins TRBV11-2 and TRBJ2-3; a weak D match, TRBD2 (5 bases). The source is a human donor who was the organ donor for an intestinal transplant. CDR3 sequence reads: CASSPMAGASTDTQYF. The CDR3, as DNA: TGTGCCAGCAGCCCCATGGCGGGTGCTAGCACAGATACGCAGTATTTT.